This T cell receptor (beta chain) was observed in a study of blood T cell repertoires in COVID-19. Study context: Researchers got acute and convalescent COVID-19 samples from the United States, Italy and Spain. The analysed material was cDNA or gDNA that came from T cells, B-cell-depleted T cells, or PBMCs.

Authors' analysis steps: The assay estimated nucleated cells by amplifying reference gene primers. TCRdb's copy holds only in-frame clones and misses some; the assay was immunoSEQ multiplex PCR. Clone size and V and J calls were adopted from that table, with D and trimming inferred from the DNA. The table has roughly 150,000 clones, 85% seen once. The sample holds one count of this clone. Germline V gene data show CDR1 as LGHDT and CDR2 as YNNKEL (reference sequence). J lost 9 bases, V lost 2 bases, and 10 bases had no gene match. The CDR3 runs 16 residues. This clonotype originated in a woman in her sixties with COVID-19, enrolled during active disease. Sequencing used peripheral blood. The chain carries TRBV3-1 (or the pseudogene TRBV3-2) and TRBJ2-1, with TRBD2 matching 10 bases. CDR3 sequence reads: CASSQRRLAGVSEQFF. The CDR3 DNA sequence: TGTGCCAGCAGCCAACGCCGGCTAGCGGGAGTTAGTGAGCAGTTCTTC.